These 15 T cell receptor beta chains were sequenced from one sample in a study of cytomegalovirus exposure and HLA in healthy donors. The PCR had 60 Vbeta and 13 Jbeta primers. The protocol was immunoSEQ multiplex PCR, while the TCRdb copy is restricted to in-frame clones and leaves out a portion. The sample lists about 130,000 clones; about 80% were seen once. The material sequenced was PBMCs. The receptors were sampled from a human donor in good health.

This rearrangement joins TRBV18 to TRBJ2-6, with D possibly TRBD2 on 6 matching bases. CDR1 and CDR2 (germline): KGHSH, LQKENI. The CDR3 is 20 residues long. Trimming stripped 4 bases from V and 0 bases from J, with 22 bases between. The CDR3 loop is CASSLISPGTASSGANVLTF. CDR3 nucleotide sequence: TGTGCCAGCTCACTCATTTCCCCCGGGACTGCTAGCTCTGGGGCCAACGTCCTGACTTTC.

This rearrangement joins TRBV5-1 to TRBJ1-4; tentatively, D is TRBD1 (5 bases). The germline V gene has CDR1 SGHRS and CDR2 YFSETQ. The CDR3 covers 16 residues. With 4 bases removed from V and 13 bases from J, the gap between germline ends came to 26 bases. In nucleotides, the CDR3 is TGCGCCAGCAGCCAAAAGCCCGGGACTTCCCTTTGGTTACTGTTTTTT. Its translation is CASSQKPGTSLWLLFF.

The chain joins TRBV7-2 to TRBJ1-3; 9 bases are a match to TRBD1. The germline gives CDR1 SGHTA, CDR2 FQGNSA. The CDR3 extends over 16 amino acids. Germline trimming cut 1 base from V and 4 bases from J; bases unmatched to any gene: 5. CDR3 in amino acids: CASSLVNTGGGNTIYF. For the CDR3, the DNA is TGTGCCAGCAGCTTAGTCAACACAGGGGGCGGAAACACCATATATTTT.

The chain recombines TRBV9 with TRBJ1-3, with 10 positions matching TRBD1. Germline CDR1 is SGDLS and CDR2 is YYNGEE. With V trimmed by 0 bases and J by 6 bases, 3 bases remained unmatched. The CDR3 has 15 residues. Here the CDR3 reads CASSVGGQGLNTIYF. CDR3 DNA: TGTGCCAGCAGCGTAGGGGGACAGGGGCTAAACACCATATATTTT.

The rearrangement uses TRBV11-2 and TRBJ1-4, with TRBD1 identical over 9 bases. The CDR3 consists of 15 residues. Germline V gene sequence: CDR1 SGHAT, CDR2 FQNNGV. With 3 bases clipped from V and 1 base from J, the junction kept 0 bases outside the gene matches. In DNA form, the CDR3 reads TGTGCCAGCAGCTTGGGACAGGGAACTAATGAAAAACTGTTTTTT. Translation: CASSLGQGTNEKLFF.

The chain has TRBV2 and TRBJ1-1; D might be TRBD1 (6 bases). V was cut by 4 bases and J by 0 bases, with 18 bases left in between. The CDR3 runs to 17 residues. The germline CDR1 and CDR2 sequences are SNHLY and FYNNEI. CDR3 residues: CASSVSVGTRMNTEAFF. The CDR3 nucleotides are TGTGCCAGCAGTGTTTCCGTGGGGACACGCATGAACACTGAAGCTTTCTTT.

This rearrangement joins TRBV5-4 to TRBJ1-2; D call uncertain. Germline V gene data show CDR1 as SGHNT and CDR2 as YYREEE (reference sequence). With 5 bases removed from V and 5 bases from J, the gap between germline ends came to 10 bases. There are 12 residues in the CDR3. The CDR3 sequence is CASSAGGYGYTF. The DNA of the CDR3 is TGTGCCAGCAGTGCAGGAGGATATGGCTACACCTTC.

The chain carries TRBV7-2 and TRBJ2-1, with 10 positions matching TRBD2. The CDR3 length is 16 residues. J lost 4 bases, V lost 5 bases, and 8 bases had no gene match. The germline V gene has CDR1 SGHTA and CDR2 FQGNSA. The CDR3 sequence is CASSPHSGGFYNEQFF. For the CDR3, the DNA is TGTGCCAGCAGCCCACATAGCGGGGGGTTTTACAATGAGCAGTTCTTC.

This clone was picked up a small number of times. This chain links TRBV11-1 with TRBJ2-7; TRBD2 matches at 7 bases. With 7 bases clipped from V and 1 base from J, the junction kept 10 bases outside the gene matches. Looked up from germline, CDR1 is SGHAT and CDR2 is FQDESV (reference sequence). The CDR3 contains 15 residues. CDR3 in DNA: TGTGCCAGCACATTTGAGCGGGGTATTTCCTACGAGCAGTACTTC. Its translation: CASTFERGISYEQYF.

CDR3 in amino acids: CATLNRGESKNIQYF. DNA of the CDR3: TGTGCCACACTAAACAGGGGTGAATCCAAAAACATTCAGTACTTC. The chain joins TRBV19 to TRBJ2-4; 7 bases line up with TRBD1. The CDR3 extends over 15 amino acids. Germline values: CDR1 LNHDA, CDR2 SQIVND (reference sequence). Trimming at V came to 10 bases and at J to 2 bases, leaving 11 bases not matched to a gene.

The chain combines TRBV10-2 with TRBJ2-3; 9 positions agree with TRBD1. Trimming at V came to 6 bases and at J to 2 bases, leaving 9 bases not matched to a gene. Looked up from germline, CDR1 is WSHSY and CDR2 is SAAADI. This CDR3 comprises 16 residues. The CDR3 DNA reads as TGCGCCAGCAGCGCGCAACAGGGGGCCGTCACAGATACGCAGTATTTT. Translated, it gives CASSAQQGAVTDTQYF.

This chain uses TRBV11-2 with TRBJ2-3, with 11 bases aligning to TRBD2. Trimming at V came to 1 base and at J to 10 bases, leaving 7 bases not matched to a gene. From germline, CDR1 is SGHAT and CDR2 FQNNGV. The CDR3 length is 15 residues. CDR3 nucleotides: TGTGCCAGCAGCTTAGGGCTAGCGGGGGGTAGTGCGCAGTATTTT. This gives the protein CASSLGLAGGSAQYF.

The rearrangement joins TRBV21-1 to TRBJ1-3. TRBV21-1 is termed a pseudogene. This CDR3 region has 15 residues. CDR3 protein: CASSKGGERRNTIYF. The CDR3 bases are TGTGCCAGCAGCAAAGGGGGGGAAAGAAGAAACACCATATATTTT.

V usage is TRBV2 and J usage is TRBJ1-4; the D gene is possibly TRBD1 (6 bases). The V end was cut by 10 bases, the J end by 8 bases, with 14 bases between. Germline loops: CDR1 SNHLY, CDR2 FYNNEI. There are 12 residues in the CDR3. CDR3 nucleotides: TGTGCCACGGGGGGCTCAGGGGAAAAACTGTTTTTT. It is translated as CATGGSGEKLFF. Together with reference TRBV2 and TRBJ1-4, the CDR3 gives the full variable domain: EPEVTQTPSHQVTQMGQEVILRCVPISNHLYFYWYRQILGQKVEFLVSFYNNEISEKSEIFDDQFSVERPDGSNFTLKIRSTKLEDSAMYFCATGGSGEKLFFGSGTQLSVL.

This clone showed up just a few times. The V call is TRBV4-1, the J call TRBJ1-2, with a possible D match to TRBD1 (6 bases). Trimming took 3 bases from V and 4 from J, leaving 18 bases between them. Germline lookup yields CDR1 MGHRA and CDR2 YSYEKL. The CDR3 sequence is 16 residues long. CDR3 amino acids: CASSQLDRTAIYGYTF. CDR3 coding DNA: TGCGCCAGCAGCCAGCTCGATCGGACAGCGATCTATGGCTACACCTTC.